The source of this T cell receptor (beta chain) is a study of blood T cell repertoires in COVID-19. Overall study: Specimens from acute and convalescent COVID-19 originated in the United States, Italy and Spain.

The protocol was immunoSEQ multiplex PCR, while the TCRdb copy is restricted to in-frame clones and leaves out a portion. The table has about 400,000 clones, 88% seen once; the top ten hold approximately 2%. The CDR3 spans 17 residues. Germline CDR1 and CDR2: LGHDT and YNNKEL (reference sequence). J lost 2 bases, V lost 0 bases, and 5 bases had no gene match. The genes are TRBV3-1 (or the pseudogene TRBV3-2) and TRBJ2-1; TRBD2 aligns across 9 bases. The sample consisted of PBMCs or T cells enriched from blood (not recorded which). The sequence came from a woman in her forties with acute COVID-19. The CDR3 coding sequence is TGTGCCAGCAGCCAAGATCCGACTAGCGGTACCTACAATGAGCAGTTCTTC. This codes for CASSQDPTSGTYNEQFF.